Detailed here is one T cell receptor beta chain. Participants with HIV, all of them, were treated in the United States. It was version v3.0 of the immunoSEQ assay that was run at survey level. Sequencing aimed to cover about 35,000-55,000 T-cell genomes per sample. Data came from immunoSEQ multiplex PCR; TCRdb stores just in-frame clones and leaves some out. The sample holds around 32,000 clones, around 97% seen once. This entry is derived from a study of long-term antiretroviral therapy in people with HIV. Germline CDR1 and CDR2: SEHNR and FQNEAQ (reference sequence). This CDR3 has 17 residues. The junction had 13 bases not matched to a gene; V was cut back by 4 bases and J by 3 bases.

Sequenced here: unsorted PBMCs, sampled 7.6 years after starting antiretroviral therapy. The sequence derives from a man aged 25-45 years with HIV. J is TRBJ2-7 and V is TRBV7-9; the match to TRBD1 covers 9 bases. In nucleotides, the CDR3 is TGTGCCAGCAGCTCCGACGACAGGGGGGGTCGGAACTACGAGCAGTACTTC. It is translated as CASSSDDRGGRNYEQYF.